This paragraph covers one TCR beta chain sequence. Its target is unknown. Germline V CDR1 and CDR2: MDHEN, SYDVKM. Trimming removed 3 bases from V and 1 base from J, with 6 bases in between. The CDR3 spans 13 residues. Using immunoSEQ multiplex PCR, the repertoire was profiled, and TCRdb retains in-frame clones only, with some absent. The data hold about 1.5 million clones, with around 98% observed a single time. The data stem from a study of shared clonotypes between healthy human individuals. Study results and limitations: Exclusively blood specimens were collected; tissue repertoires likely differ. A reduction in generation probabilities was seen for non-shared clonotypes relative to those shared by all four donors. Larger estimated richness was generally seen in naive subsets than in memory subsets.

CD4+ cells underwent separation, giving CD45RA+ naive and CD45RA-negative memory subsets. The sequenced sample consisted of naive CD4+ T cells sorted from blood. Subset denoted: CD45RA+ positively selected. The chain is built from TRBV28 and TRBJ1-2; D ambiguous. This clonotype was obtained from a man younger than 45 in good health. CDR3 residues: CASSFKVNYGYTF. In DNA, the CDR3 is TGTGCCAGCAGTTTTAAGGTTAACTATGGCTACACCTTC.